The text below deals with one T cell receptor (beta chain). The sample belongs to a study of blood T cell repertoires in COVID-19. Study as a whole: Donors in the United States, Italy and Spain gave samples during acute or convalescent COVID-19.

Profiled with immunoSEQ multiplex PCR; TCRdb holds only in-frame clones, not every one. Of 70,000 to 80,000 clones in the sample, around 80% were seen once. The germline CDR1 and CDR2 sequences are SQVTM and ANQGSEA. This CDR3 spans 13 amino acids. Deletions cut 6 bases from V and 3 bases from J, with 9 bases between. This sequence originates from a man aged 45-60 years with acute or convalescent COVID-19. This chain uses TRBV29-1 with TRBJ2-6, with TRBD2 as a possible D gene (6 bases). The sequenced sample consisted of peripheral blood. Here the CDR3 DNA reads TGCAGCGTGCGGGGTGATGGGGCCAACGTCCTGACTTTC. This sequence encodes CSVRGDGANVLTF.